This TCR beta chain was identified during a study of neurological immune-mediated disorders. This clonotype was recorded at least ten times. Its matching antigen is unknown. Study findings and constraints: Levels of TCR clonal expansion peaked in HTLV-1-associated myelopathy and reached their lowest in multiple sclerosis, under those of healthy controls. When repertoires were grouped phylogenetically, those of 18 of 34 multiple sclerosis patients fell into one related-CDR3 cluster, a possible signature.

This CDR3 has 15 residues. Germline V gene sequence: CDR1 SGDLS, CDR2 YYNGEE. Between the trimmed V and J ends, which lost 3 bases and 0 bases, there was a span of 9 bases. PBMCs stored at -80 C, numbering 2 million, were the origin of the unsorted libraries. The cDNA was produced through 5'RACE with 10-nucleotide random UMIs. TCRdb analysed the 5' RACE reads with MiXCR anew, one entry per CDR3 protein. There are some 70,000 distinct CDR3 sequences in the sample; around 3% occur only once, and more than 3% lies in the top ten. This chain uses TRBV9 with TRBJ1-4, with a possible D match to TRBD1 (5 bases). The origin of this receptor is a middle-aged man with multiple sclerosis. The specimen sequenced was PBMCs. The CDR3 is CASSAGTATNEKLFF. CDR3 nucleotides: TGTGCCAGCAGCGCCGGGACGGCAACTAATGAAAAACTGTTTTTT.